The clone carrying this T cell receptor (beta chain) was seen a single time. The record originates from a study of blood T cell repertoires in COVID-19. Study information: Collection of acute and convalescent COVID-19 samples took place in the United States, Italy and Spain.

As originally analysed: Nucleated cell counts were estimated from reference gene primer amplification. Method: immunoSEQ multiplex PCR; TCRdb's copy keeps in-frame clones and lacks some. The V and J calls and the clone size are those of that table, but D and trimming were determined from the DNA. The sample has roughly 130,000 clones; about nine tenths are singletons. V was clipped by 5 bases and J by 0 bases, with 7 bases between them. CDR1 SGHTA and CDR2 FQGTGA come from the germline V gene. The CDR3 has 13 amino acids. The clonotype was recovered from a man in his forties or fifties with acute or convalescent COVID-19. Sequenced: peripheral blood. J is TRBJ2-5 and V is TRBV7-3, with D possibly matching TRBD2 (6 bases). CDR3 coding DNA: TGTGCCAGCAGCCGACTAGACCAAGAGACCCAGTACTTC. This codes for CASSRLDQETQYF.